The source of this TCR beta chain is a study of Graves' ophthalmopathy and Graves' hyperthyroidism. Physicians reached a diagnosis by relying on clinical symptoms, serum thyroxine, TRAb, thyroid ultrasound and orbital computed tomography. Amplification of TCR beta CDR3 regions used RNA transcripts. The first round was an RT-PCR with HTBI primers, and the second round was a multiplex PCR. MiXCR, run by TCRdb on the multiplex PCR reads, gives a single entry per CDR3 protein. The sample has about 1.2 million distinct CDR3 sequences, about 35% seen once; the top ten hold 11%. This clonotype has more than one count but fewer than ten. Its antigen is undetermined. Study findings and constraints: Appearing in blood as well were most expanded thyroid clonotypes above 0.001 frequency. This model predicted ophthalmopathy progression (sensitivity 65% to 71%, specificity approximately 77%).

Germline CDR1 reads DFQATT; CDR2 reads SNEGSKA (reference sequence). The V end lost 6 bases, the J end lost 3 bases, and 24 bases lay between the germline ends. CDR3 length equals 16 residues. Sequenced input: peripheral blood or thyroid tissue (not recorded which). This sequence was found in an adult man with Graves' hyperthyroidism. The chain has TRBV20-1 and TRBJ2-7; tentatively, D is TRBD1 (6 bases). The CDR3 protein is CSAPGAKQDLNYEQYF. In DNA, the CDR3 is TGCAGTGCACCAGGGGCGAAGCAGGACCTAAACTACGAGCAGTACTTC.